The T cell receptor (beta chain) described here comes from a study of blood T cell repertoires in COVID-19. Germline V lookup: CDR1 SGHTA, CDR2 FQGNSA. V lost 5 bases, J lost 3 bases, and 4 bases stayed unmatched. CDR3 length: 14 residues. The method was immunoSEQ multiplex PCR; TCRdb's version includes in-frame clones alone and lacks a portion of them. This sample has 200,000 or so clones, with approximately 88% found just once. Sequenced sample: PBMCs or T cells enriched from blood (not recorded which). V and J are TRBV7-2 and TRBJ2-3, with 8 bases that match TRBD2. The sequence was obtained from a woman aged 40 to 50 with acute COVID-19. CDR3 region: CASSPSGGTDTQYF. Here the CDR3 DNA reads TGTGCCAGCAGCCCAAGCGGGGGTACAGATACGCAGTATTTT.